Listed below are T cell receptor beta chains from one sample, sequenced in a study of cytomegalovirus exposure and HLA in healthy donors. Libraries were prepared by immunoSEQ multiplex PCR; TCRdb keeps only in-frame clonotypes and omits some of them. The table lists fewer than 250,000 clones, 77% of them singletons. The sequencing sample was made of PBMCs. These receptors came from a woman in her thirties in good health and CMV-seropositive. Both conserved end residues are part of each CDR3. D genes are given only for firm matches. Clone size, where shown, is once, few, many, or a class for clones that have expanded.

TRBJ2-7 | NA | NA | TRBV2 | TGTGCCAGCAGTGTGGGGGGGCCCTACGAGCAGTACTTC | CASSVGGPYEQYF
TRBJ2-7 | NA | NA | TRBV9 | TGTGCCAGCAGCGGTGATGACAGGTACTACGAGCAGTACTTC | CASSGDDRYYEQYF
TRBJ1-2 | NA | NA | TRBV6-6 | TGTGCCAGCAGTTACCGGCAGGCCCTCTATGGCTACACCTTC | CASSYRQALYGYTF
TRBJ2-3 | TRBD2 | NA | TRBV18 | TGTGCCAGCGGGACTATTCTCGCCGCAGATACGCAGTATTTT | CASGTILAADTQYF
TRBJ2-5 | NA | NA | TRBV5-1 | TGCGCCAGCGGGGCTACGGAGACCCAGTACTTC | CASGATETQYF
TRBJ1-6 | NA | few | TRBV5-1 | TGCGCCAGCAGCTTGGGGTCAGGGAACTCCTATAATTCACCCCTCCACTTT | CASSLGSGNSYNSPLHF
TRBJ2-7 | NA | NA | TRBV6-1 | TGTGCCAGCAGTGAAGTCGCCAACTACGAGCAGTACTTC | CASSEVANYEQYF
TRBJ1-2 | TRBD1 | once | TRBV7-2 | TGTGCCAGCAGCCCGGGACAGAACTATGGCTACACCTTC | CASSPGQNYGYTF
TRBJ2-3 | TRBD1 | NA | TRBV19 | TGTGCCGGGATACAGGGGGGCACAGATACGCAGTATTTT | CAGIQGGTDTQYF
TRBJ2-1 | TRBD2 | NA | TRBV9 | TGTGCCAGCAGCCCCCGGACTAGCGGGATCAATGAGCAGTTCTTC | CASSPRTSGINEQFF
TRBJ2-5 | TRBD1 | NA | TRBV5-4 | TGTGCCAGCAGTTTTGGGACAGGGGGCAGGGAGACCCAGTACTTC | CASSFGTGGRETQYF
TRBJ2-3 | TRBD2 | NA | TRBV7-2 | TGTGCCAGCAGCTTGGGACTAGCCCCAGATACGCAGTATTTT | CASSLGLAPDTQYF
TRBJ1-2 | TRBD1 | NA | TRBV14 | TGTGCCAGCAGCCAAGCCCGGACAGGGGACCAGGATGGCTACACCTTC | CASSQARTGDQDGYTF
TRBJ2-1 | TRBD1 | NA | TRBV7-8 | TGTGCCAGCAGCCTCGACAGGGGGAACGAGCAGTTCTTC | CASSLDRGNEQFF
TRBJ1-6 | TRBD1 | NA | TRBV18 | TGTGCCAGCTCACCTTCACAGGGGTTGAGGAATTCACCCCTCCACTTT | CASSPSQGLRNSPLHF
TRBJ2-3 | NA | NA | TRBV7-2 | TGTGCCAGCAGCTTACAGTATGGGGGCGTCACAGATACGCAGTATTTT | CASSLQYGGVTDTQYF
TRBJ1-3 | NA | few | TRBV7-6 | TGTGCCAGCAGCTTAGGGGCGGGGAGCTCTGGAAACACCATATATTTT | CASSLGAGSSGNTIYF
TRBJ2-1 | TRBD2 | NA | TRBV9 | TGTGCCAGCAGCCATGAGATTGGGGGGAGGGGCTACAATGAGCAGTTCTTC | CASSHEIGGRGYNEQFF